The source of this T cell receptor (beta chain) is a study of monozygotic twins with cystic fibrosis. Study outcomes and limitations: Nucleotide-identical clonotype sharing was significantly higher within monozygotic CF twin pairs than between unrelated CF individuals. Median Simpson clonality of 0.0095 suggested naive T cells predominated.

About this clone: Its antigen remains unidentified.

Only in-frame clones appear in the TCRdb table, and some are missing; sequencing was by immunoSEQ multiplex PCR. Found here are roughly 11,000 clones, 96% of them singletons; the top ten hold roughly 0.79%. The germline CDR1 and CDR2 sequences are WSHSY and SAAADI. The CDR3 is made up of 14 amino acids. The V gene lost 7 bases and the J gene lost 0 bases, with 9 bases spanning the gap. The TCR was taken from a boy under 18 with cystic fibrosis. V is TRBV10-2 and J is TRBJ1-4, with D unclear. The sample consisted of blood. The CDR3, as DNA: TGCGCCAGCAAGTTGGCCGCAACTAATGAAAAACTGTTTTTT. Translating gives CASKLAATNEKLFF.